The sequence of this T cell receptor beta chain was determined in a study of T-cell memory formation after mild COVID-19. Using its own MiXCR run on the 5' RACE reads, TCRdb lists one record per CDR3 protein. The sample contains about 430,000 distinct CDR3 sequences, roughly 26% of which appear only once. Germline CDR1 SGHRS, CDR2 YFSETQ. Trimming cost V 4 bases and J 2 bases, with 13 bases left between them. The CDR3 spans 14 residues. The chain has TRBV5-1 and TRBJ2-7; D ambiguous. The source is an adult woman who had mild COVID-19 (a few samples of this study predate the infection). Cell type and time point are not known. Specimen: PBMCs or a T cell subset sorted from them (not recorded which). The DNA for the CDR3 is TGCGCCAGCAGCGGCCGGACCTCGACCTACGAGCAGTACTTC. This gives the protein CASSGRTSTYEQYF.